This TCR beta chain was sequenced in a study of shared clonotypes between healthy human individuals. At the level of the study: The study enrolled two women and a few men aged 18 to 49. Each donor contributed plates that comprised three CD4 naive, three CD4 memory, two CD8 naive and one CD8 memory.

The ends lost 4 bases at V and 6 bases at J; junction bases unmatched: 14. CDR1 and CDR2 from the germline V gene are SEHNR and FQNEAQ (reference sequence). The CDR3 contains 18 residues. Investigators spread the genomic DNA of each subset evenly over several immunoSEQ plates. The repertoire was sequenced with immunoSEQ multiplex PCR; TCRdb's copy has only in-frame clones and lacks some. The sample lists about 2.3 million clones; around 90% were seen once. Input material: naive CD4+ T cells from PBMCs. As to subset: CD45RA+ positively selected. The V call is TRBV7-9, the J call TRBJ2-4; 11 positions agree with TRBD2. The clonotype comes from a man younger than 35 in good health. Some clones in this sample may be carry-over from other donors' samples. DNA for the CDR3: TGTGCCAGCAGCTCATCTATGTATAGCGGGAGGGACGGAAACATTCAGTACTTC. Its protein is CASSSSMYSGRDGNIQYF.